The source of this T cell receptor (beta chain) is a study of CXCR3-negative and CXCR3-positive naive CD8 T cells. Study-wide points: CXCR3-negative and CXCR3-positive naive cells shared comparable TRBV-TRBJ usage, but memory cells did not. Expression of CXCR3 was partially reduced after cryopreservation, and fresh PBMCs were used in most assays. More hydrophobic TRB CDR3s were found in CXCR3-positive naive cells than in CXCR3-negative naive cells.

This CDR3 has 16 residues. CDR1 is SNHLY, CDR2 FYNNEI, per germline. Researchers sorted approximately 290,000 cells of each CD8+ T cell subset in triplicate. Concerning this clonotype: Its antigen remains unknown.

5' RACE with UMI labels generated the TRB cDNA libraries. TCRdb re-called the 5' RACE reads; every CDR3 protein appears as one record, without DNA. This sample contains about 90,000 distinct CDR3 sequences. The chain joins TRBV2 to TRBJ2-2. The sequencing sample was made of naive CXCR3- CD8+ T cells from blood. This sample's subset: CD45RO-CCR7+CD27+CD95- naive CD8+ T cells lacking CXCR3 (TNR3-). The TCR was taken from a human donor in good health. Some clones in this sample may be carry-over from other donors' samples. The CDR3 is CASSSYIETGTGELFF.